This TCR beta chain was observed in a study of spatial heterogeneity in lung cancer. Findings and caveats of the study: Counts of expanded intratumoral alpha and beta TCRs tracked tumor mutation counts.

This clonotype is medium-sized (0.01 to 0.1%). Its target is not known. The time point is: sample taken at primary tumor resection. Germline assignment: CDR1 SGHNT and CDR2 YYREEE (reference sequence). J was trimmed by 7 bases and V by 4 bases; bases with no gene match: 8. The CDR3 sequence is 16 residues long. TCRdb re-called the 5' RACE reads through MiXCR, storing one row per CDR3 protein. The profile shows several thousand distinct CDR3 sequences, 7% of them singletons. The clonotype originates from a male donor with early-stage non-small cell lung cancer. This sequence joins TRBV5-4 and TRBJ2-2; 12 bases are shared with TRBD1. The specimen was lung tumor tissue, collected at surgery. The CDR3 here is CASSLRDRGLVGELFF. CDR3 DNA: TGTGCCAGCAGCCTACGGGACAGGGGGCTAGTCGGGGAGCTGTTTTTT.